One and the same sample provided the 24 T cell receptor beta chains below, sequenced in a study of human T cells and chemical hapten exposure. TCRdb reprocessed the RACE reads with MiXCR, giving one entry per CDR3 protein. This table has about 120,000 distinct CDR3 sequences, about 13% appearing once. Time point meaning: patch test 1, 2 weeks after DPC sensitization. The treatment is: therapeutic diphenylcyclopropenone sensitization with weekly scalp DPC. Sample: whole blood, taken in connection with sensitization to the hapten diphenylcyclopropenone (DPC). These receptors all come from a young man with alopecia areata. Some clones in this sample may be carry-over from other donors' samples.

This clonotype appeared a few times. V is TRBV7-2 and J is TRBJ2-7; D gene uncertain. CDR3 length equals 15 residues. Germline CDR1 SGHTA, CDR2 FQGNSA. V shed 1 base and J shed 2 bases, with 12 bases lying between them. The DNA for the CDR3 is TGTGCCAGCAGCTTAGGGGTGAGATCAACCTACGAGCAGTACTTC. Its translation: CASSLGVRSTYEQYF.

This clonotype was observed at least ten times. This sequence joins TRBV20-1 and TRBJ2-3; TRBD1 or TRBD2 may be the D gene (6 bases each). CDR3 length: 16 amino acids. Trimming cost V 5 bases and J 3 bases, with 21 bases left between them. The germline gives CDR1 DFQATT, CDR2 SNEGSKA (reference sequence). Here the CDR3 reads CSAPFGGGLRTDTQYF. Written as DNA, the CDR3 is TGCAGTGCTCCCTTCGGGGGCGGTTTGAGGACAGATACGCAGTATTTT.

V and J are TRBV6-1 and TRBJ1-4, with 7 bases identical to TRBD1. V dropped 3 bases and J dropped 4; count of bases not matched to a gene: 8. CDR1 MNHNS and CDR2 SASEGT come from the germline V gene. CDR3 length: 16 amino acids. The CDR3 DNA is TGTGCCAGCAGTGAGGTGGGACAGTCGTTTAATGAAAAACTGTTTTTT. This codes for CASSEVGQSFNEKLFF.

This clonotype has only a few counts. The chain has TRBV6-6 and TRBJ2-6, with D possibly TRBD1 on 6 matching bases. The CDR3 has 15 amino acids. The V and J ends lost 7 bases and 3 bases respectively, with 13 bases between them. Germline V gene data show CDR1 as MNHNY and CDR2 as SVGAGI (reference sequence). In DNA form, the CDR3 reads TGTGCCAGCAACCGGCAGGGGTTTGGGGCCAACGTCCTGACTTTC. It is translated as CASNRQGFGANVLTF.

Ten or more counts support this clonotype. The V gene is TRBV19, the J gene TRBJ1-1; D not resolved. The V gene's germline CDR1 is LNHDA and CDR2 SQIVND (reference sequence). This CDR3 spans 12 amino acids. With 4 bases removed from V and 0 bases from J, the gap between germline ends came to 3 bases. The CDR3 sequence is CASSRVNTEAFF. The CDR3 nucleotides are TGTGCCAGTAGTAGGGTGAACACTGAAGCTTTCTTT.

This chain joins TRBV7-8 and TRBJ1-6, with 8 bases matching TRBD1. From germline, CDR1 is SGHVS and CDR2 FQNEAQ. This CDR3 spans 16 amino acids. Trimming removed 5 bases from V and 2 bases from J; junction bases left unmatched: 5. The CDR3 coding sequence is TGTGCCAGCAGCCTGACAGGGGCCACCTATAATTCACCCCTCCACTTT. Translation gives CASSLTGATYNSPLHF.

This clonotype has just a few counts. The rearrangement uses TRBV6-1 and TRBJ2-1; tentative D call: TRBD2 (6 bases). V was pared by 8 bases and J by 7 bases, with 21 bases between. The V gene's germline CDR1 is MNHNS and CDR2 SASEGT. This CDR3 contains 15 residues. CDR3 amino acids: CASGLDGGGTNEQFF. The CDR3 region has the DNA TGTGCCAGCGGGCTTGACGGAGGAGGGACTAATGAGCAGTTCTTC.

This clonotype was seen a few times. V is TRBV6-5 and J is TRBJ1-3, with D possibly being TRBD1 (5 bases). The CDR3 covers 16 residues. Germline CDR1 and CDR2: MNHEY and SVGAGI. Between the trimmed V and J ends, which lost 0 bases and 2 bases, there was a span of 11 bases. CDR3 amino acids: CASSYSRQGPGNTIYF. The CDR3 DNA reads as TGTGCCAGCAGTTACTCGAGGCAGGGACCTGGAAACACCATATATTTT.

This clonotype was found a few times. V and J are TRBV15 and TRBJ2-5; D is unresolved. The V gene's germline CDR1 is LNHNV and CDR2 YYDKDF (reference sequence). V was shortened by 5 bases and J by 1 base, with 8 bases between the two germline ends. CDR3 size: 13 residues. CDR3 amino acids: CATSPRLQETQYF. CDR3 in DNA: TGTGCCACCAGCCCCAGACTCCAAGAGACCCAGTACTTC.

The chain couples TRBV9 to TRBJ2-5; 10 positions match TRBD2. This CDR3 spans 15 amino acids. The V gene end was trimmed by 0 bases and the J gene end by 4 bases; junction bases not matched to a gene: 3. CDR1 and CDR2 from the germline V gene are SGDLS and YYNGEE. The CDR3 region has the DNA TGTGCCAGCAGCGTAGCGCTAGCGGGGGTAGAGACCCAGTACTTC. This encodes CASSVALAGVETQYF.

The V call is TRBV3-1, the J call TRBJ2-7; no clear D gene. The germline CDR1 and CDR2 sequences are LGHDT and YNNKEL (reference sequence). V was clipped by 1 base and J by 3 bases, with 10 bases between them. The CDR3 covers 14 residues. The CDR3: CASSQGLLLYEQYF. In DNA form, the CDR3 reads TGTGCCAGCAGCCAAGGTCTCCTCCTCTACGAGCAGTACTTC.

The gene calls are TRBV12-3 or TRBV12-4 and TRBJ2-1; D may correspond to TRBD1 or TRBD2 (5 bases each). The CDR3 totals 11 residues. With 5 bases removed from V and 15 bases from J, the gap between germline ends came to 14 bases. The CDR3, as DNA: TGTGCCAGCAGTCCCCGGGACGGAATGTTCTTC. The encoded protein is CASSPRDGMFF.

This clonotype has only a few counts. The rearrangement uses TRBV5-5 and TRBJ2-3; 8 nucleotides align to TRBD1. The length of the CDR3 is 13 residues. Germline loops: CDR1 SGHKS, CDR2 YYEKEE (reference sequence). After removal of 4 bases from V and 6 bases from J, the junction contained 4 bases not matched to a gene. CDR3 DNA: TGTGCCAGCAGCCTGCGGACAGGGGATACGCAGTATTTT. Translated, it gives CASSLRTGDTQYF.

The rearrangement joins TRBV27 to TRBJ1-1; D call uncertain. CDR3 length equals 11 residues. Germline V gives CDR1 MNHEY, CDR2 SMNVEV (reference sequence). Trimming took 5 bases from V and 8 from J, leaving 9 bases between them. DNA for the CDR3: TGTGCCAGCAGTGGCGGATGGGAAGCTTTCTTT. It codes for CASSGGWEAFF.

This clonotype occurred a few times. The chain uses TRBV21-1 and TRBJ1-1; TRBD1, the D gene given by the table, was not confirmed from the DNA. TRBV21-1 is listed as a pseudogene. The CDR3 covers 16 residues. CDR3 nucleotide sequence: TGTGCCAGCAGCAATACGAAGGGACAGGCCCTCACTGAAGCTTTCTTT. It codes for CASSNTKGQALTEAFF.

This rearrangement joins TRBV29-1 to TRBJ1-2, with 8 bases that match TRBD1. Losses at the gene ends were 7 bases for V and 8 bases for J; bases not matched to a gene: 9. The CDR3 has 12 residues. Germline loops: CDR1 SQVTM, CDR2 ANQGSEA. CDR3 coding DNA: TGCAGCGCCGGCAAGGACAGGGTCGGCTACACCTTC. It is translated as CSAGKDRVGYTF.

This clonotype has only a few counts. This rearrangement joins TRBV9 to TRBJ2-7, with D uncertain. Germline assignment: CDR1 SGDLS and CDR2 YYNGEE. The CDR3 is 15 residues long. V dropped 0 bases and J dropped 2 bases, with 12 bases sitting between them. The chain's CDR3 is CASSVEPTGPYEQYF. CDR3 bases: TGTGCCAGCAGCGTAGAGCCGACTGGGCCCTACGAGCAGTACTTC.

As regards this clonotype: With a much larger clone just one base away, this may be a read error. The chain joins TRBV29-1 to TRBJ2-7; 7 nucleotides match TRBD1. Per germline, CDR1 SQVTM and CDR2 ANQGSEA. This CDR3 region has 13 residues. V dropped 4 bases and J dropped 5; count of bases not matched to a gene: 8. CDR3 in DNA: TGCAGCGTTGTACCGGGACAGTGGAACGAGCAGTACTTC. This gives the protein CSVVPGQWNEQYF.

This clonotype was recorded only once. The rearrangement joins TRBV14 to TRBJ2-1; 10 bases line up with TRBD2. CDR1 and CDR2 from the germline V gene are SGHDN and FVKESK. The CDR3 is 16 residues long. Trimming took 5 bases from V and 5 from J; bases not matched to a gene: 9. CDR3 residues: CASSTTAGGVHNEQFF. CDR3 DNA sequence: TGTGCCAGCAGCACCACAGCGGGGGGGGTCCACAATGAGCAGTTCTTC.

This chain's CDR3 is CASSLAWTRKKETQYF. For the CDR3, the DNA is TGTGCCAGCAGCTTAGCGTGGACTAGAAAAAAAGAGACCCAGTACTTC. The chain joins TRBV5-6 to TRBJ2-5; TRBD2 matches 7 bases. V was pared by 2 bases and J by 3 bases, with 10 bases of the junction left unmatched. Germline CDR1 reads SGHDT; CDR2 reads YYEEEE. There are 16 residues in the CDR3.

The J gene is TRBJ1-2, the V gene TRBV18; no clear D gene. V shed 6 bases and J shed 9 bases, with 14 bases lying between them. The CDR3 is made up of 12 amino acids. The germline gives CDR1 KGHSH, CDR2 LQKENI. Here the CDR3 DNA reads TGTGCCAGCTCCCCTCCCACGTTCCGCTACACCTTC. This gives the protein CASSPPTFRYTF.

This clonotype was detected ten times or more. V is TRBV6-2 or TRBV6-3 and J is TRBJ2-2; weak D call: TRBD1 (5 bases). Looked up from germline, CDR1 is MNHEY and CDR2 is SVGEGT. V lost 5 bases to trimming and J lost 0 bases, with 10 bases between them. The CDR3 is made up of 15 amino acids. This CDR3 is CASSLDIANTGELFF. The CDR3 DNA reads TGTGCCAGCAGTCTGGACATCGCGAACACCGGGGAGCTGTTTTTT.

This sequence joins TRBV7-9 and TRBJ1-3; TRBD1 might be the D (5 bases). The length of the CDR3 is 17 residues. Trimming cost V 6 bases and J 0 bases, with 18 bases left between them. The germline V gene has CDR1 SEHNR and CDR2 FQNEAQ (reference sequence). The CDR3 protein is CASRGPGENLSGNTIYF. In DNA form, the CDR3 reads TGTGCCAGCAGGGGCCCGGGGGAGAATCTCTCTGGAAACACCATATATTTT.

The CDR3 protein is CASSISQTYEQYF. The CDR3, as DNA: TGTGCCAGCTCAATCTCACAGACCTACGAGCAGTACTTC. The chain joins TRBV18 to TRBJ2-7; no clear D. V shed 5 bases and J shed 2 bases, with 10 bases lying between them. The length of the CDR3 is 13 residues. Germline-derived CDR1 and CDR2 are KGHSH and LQKENI.